This T cell receptor (beta chain) was obtained from a study of blood T cell repertoires in COVID-19. V was shortened by 5 bases and J by 2 bases, with 13 bases between the two germline ends. From germline, CDR1 is LGHNT and CDR2 FRNRAP. The CDR3 contains 15 residues. Clones were sequenced by immunoSEQ multiplex PCR, and TCRdb holds only the in-frame ones, with some missing. The data show 300,000 or so clones, roughly 87% seen once. The rearrangement joins TRBV12-5 to TRBJ2-1; D might be TRBD2 (6 bases). The TCR was taken from a man aged 45 to 65 with active or convalescent COVID-19. The sample was peripheral blood. For the CDR3, the DNA is TGTGCTAGTGGTACGGGGACTCGGGCCTACAATGAGCAGTTCTTC. It codes for CASGTGTRAYNEQFF.